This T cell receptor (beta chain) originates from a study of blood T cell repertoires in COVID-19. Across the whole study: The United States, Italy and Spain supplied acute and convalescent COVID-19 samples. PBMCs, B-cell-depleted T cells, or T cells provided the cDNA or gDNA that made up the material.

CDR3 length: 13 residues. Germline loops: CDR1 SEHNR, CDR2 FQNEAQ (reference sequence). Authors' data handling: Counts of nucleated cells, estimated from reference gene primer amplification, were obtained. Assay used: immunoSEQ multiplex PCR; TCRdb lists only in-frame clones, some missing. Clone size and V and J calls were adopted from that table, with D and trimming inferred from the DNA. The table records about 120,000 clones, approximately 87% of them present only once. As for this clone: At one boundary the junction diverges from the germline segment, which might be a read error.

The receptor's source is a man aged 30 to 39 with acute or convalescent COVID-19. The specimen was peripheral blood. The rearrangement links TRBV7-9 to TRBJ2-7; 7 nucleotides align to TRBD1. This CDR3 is CASSLLITGALSF. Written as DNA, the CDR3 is TGTGCCAGCAGCTTATTGATAACAGGGGCGCTAAGCTTC.